The present T cell receptor beta chain was sequenced within a study of T-cell reconstitution after alpha-beta-depleted transplantation in children. Study results and limitations: Surviving thymic progenitors and recipient T cells were the source of high TCRbeta diversity at day 60 in some patients.

Preparation of the TCRbeta library involved a method that used unique molecular identifiers. TCRdb fed the PCR reads into MiXCR, producing one record per CDR3 protein. This table holds 550,000 to 800,000 distinct CDR3 sequences, 10% to 15% found once. CDR3 size: 14 residues. V was pared by 4 bases and J by 4 bases, with 13 bases between. This clonotype has a count of ten or more. Its cognate antigen is unknown. The TCR sequence derives from a girl aged 2 to 10 with congenital amegakaryocytic thrombocytopenia, due to receive a stem cell transplant. J is TRBJ1-2 and V is TRBV12-3 or TRBV12-4; D unresolved. This specimen was PBMCs, taken before TCRalphabeta/CD19-depleted stem cell transplant. CDR3 in DNA: TGTGCCAGCAGTTCCCCCGGGGTGATCTATGGCTACACCTTC. Its protein product is CASSSPGVIYGYTF.